This TCR beta chain derives from a study of blood T cell repertoires in COVID-19. Study-wide context: Acute and convalescent COVID-19 samples came from the United States, Italy and Spain. Sources were T cells, B-cell-depleted T cells, or PBMCs; the material itself was cDNA or gDNA.

Enrolled during active infection, Seattle patients were then followed longitudinally. The CDR3 spans 15 residues. V shed 0 bases and J 5 bases; nucleotides not matched to a gene: 5. CDR1 is SGDLS, CDR2 YYNGEE, per germline. Authors' processing steps: Nucleated cell counts were estimated from reference gene primer amplification. Only in-frame clones appear in the TCRdb table, and some are missing; sequencing was by immunoSEQ multiplex PCR. Clone size and the V and J calls come from that table; the DNA yielded D and trimming. The sample carries 300,000 to 350,000 clones, approximately 89% recorded once.

Sequencing was carried out using peripheral blood. The TCR comes from a woman aged 55-70 years with COVID-19, enrolled during active disease. This chain connects TRBV9 to TRBJ2-5; 9 bases map to TRBD2. The CDR3 protein is CASSVGAGGAETQYF. CDR3 nucleotides: TGTGCCAGCAGCGTAGGAGCGGGGGGAGCGGAGACCCAGTACTTC. Looking up the rest from reference TRBV9 and TRBJ2-5 gives the full variable domain: DSGVTQTPKHLITATGQRVTLRCSPRSGDLSVYWYQQSLDQGLQFLIQYYNGEERAKGNILERFSAQQFPDLHSELNLSSLELGDSALYFCASSVGAGGAETQYFGPGTRLLVL.